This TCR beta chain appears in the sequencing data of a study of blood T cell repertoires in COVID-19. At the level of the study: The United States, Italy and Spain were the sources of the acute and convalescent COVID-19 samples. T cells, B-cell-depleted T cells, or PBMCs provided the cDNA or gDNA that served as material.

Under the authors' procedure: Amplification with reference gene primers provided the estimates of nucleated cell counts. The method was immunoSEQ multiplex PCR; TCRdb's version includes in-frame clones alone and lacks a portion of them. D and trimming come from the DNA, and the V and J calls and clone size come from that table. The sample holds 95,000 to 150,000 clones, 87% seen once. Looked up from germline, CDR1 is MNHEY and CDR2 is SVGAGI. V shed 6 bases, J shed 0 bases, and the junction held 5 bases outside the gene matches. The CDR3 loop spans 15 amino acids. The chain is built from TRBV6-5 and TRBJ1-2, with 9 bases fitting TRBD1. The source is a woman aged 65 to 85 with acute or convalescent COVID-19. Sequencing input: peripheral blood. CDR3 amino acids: CASRAGTGSNYGYTF. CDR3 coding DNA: TGTGCCAGCAGGGCCGGGACAGGGTCTAACTATGGCTACACCTTC.